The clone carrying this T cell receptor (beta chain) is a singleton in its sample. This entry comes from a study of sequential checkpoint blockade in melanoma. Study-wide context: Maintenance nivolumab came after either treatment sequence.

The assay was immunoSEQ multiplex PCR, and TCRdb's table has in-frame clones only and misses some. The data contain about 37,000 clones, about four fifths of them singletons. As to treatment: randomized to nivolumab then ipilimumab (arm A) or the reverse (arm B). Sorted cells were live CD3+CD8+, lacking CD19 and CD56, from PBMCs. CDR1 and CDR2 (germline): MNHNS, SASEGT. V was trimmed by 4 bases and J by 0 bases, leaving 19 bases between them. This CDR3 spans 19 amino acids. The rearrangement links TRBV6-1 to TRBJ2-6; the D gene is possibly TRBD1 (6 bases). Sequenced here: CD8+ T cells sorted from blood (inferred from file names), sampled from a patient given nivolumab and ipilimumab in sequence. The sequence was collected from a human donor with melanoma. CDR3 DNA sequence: TGTGCCAGCAGTGCCCAAGCCCAGGGGACCTACTCTGGGGCCAACGTCCTGACTTTC. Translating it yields CASSAQAQGTYSGANVLTF.